This TCR beta chain was captured in a study of shared clonotypes between healthy human individuals (dated by TCRdb to 2020 to 2021). General notes on the study: The cohort included a few men and a couple of women between 18 and 49 years of age. Leukapheresis yielded between about 0.85 and 10 billion PBMCs per donor. To increase sequencing depth and limit assay-specific biases, different laboratories used diverse techniques to prepare libraries and sequence TCR repertoires. The study deeply sequenced blood TCR repertoires of five healthy adults to estimate repertoire size and the extent of clonotype sharing between individuals. For each donor, CD4 naive and CD4 memory were each run on three plates, CD8 naive on two plates, and CD8 memory on one plate.

CDR1 MNHEY and CDR2 SMNVEV were looked up in the germline V gene (reference sequence). V has 0 bases trimmed and J has 4 bases trimmed; junction bases matching no gene number 4. Inclusive of the bounding cysteine and phenylalanine, the CDR3 is 15 residues long. Only the CDR3 portion is preserved as DNA: 45 bases, with reading frame beginning at the first base. A note on this clone: The antigen it binds to is not known. There are no base qualities to consult, and no much larger clone falls within one base.

Results the study describes overall, beyond this receptor: The genetic and exposure-history diversity represented was limited by the small number of donors. Compared with non-shared clonotypes, the clonotypes found in all four sorted-subset donors had higher generation probabilities. Sampling was limited to blood, and TCR repertoires in tissue likely differ from TCR repertoires in blood. Naive subsets generally had larger estimated clonotype richness than memory subsets did. Even with the large sequencing depth, rarefaction of the sorted-subset datasets indicated that sequencing was incomplete. Sharing across a handful of donors was observed for about 4.8% of naive CD4, over 3% of naive CD8, 2% to 2.5% of memory CD4, and 0.4% of memory CD8 clonotypes. Pairwise subsampling indicated that sequencing depth was expected to affect the degree of clonotype sharing among donors.

TCR CDR3 regions were amplified from genomic DNA by multiplex PCR using the deep immunoSEQ assay. Extracted genomic DNA from each cell subset was spread evenly across all wells of several immunoSEQ 96-well plates, with each plate serving as a replicate. Each replicate PCR for sorted subsets received about 200 ng genomic DNA, equal to about 30,000 T cell genomes. Purified libraries were measured with a Qubit 3.0 fluorometer, size-checked on a Bioanalyzer 2100, and measured again with the KAPA Library Quantification kit. Every immunoSEQ 96-well plate was sequenced on a separate single-read 150-cycle Illumina NextSeq 550 flow cell. In the paper's pipeline: The immunoSEQ output contained only junctional sequences without quality scores, so filtering could not match that applied to full-length reads. Sequences were annotated with PyIR, a Python wrapper for IgBLAST v1.9, using IMGT germline references to assign V/J genes and CDR3. Reads were removed for weak V/J assignments (E-value above 1e-6), missing CDR3, stop codons, out-of-frame junctions, or ambiguous translated residues. V3J clonotypes were defined as sequences sharing the same inferred V gene, J gene, and CDR3 amino acid sequence. Percentage overlap between repertoires was calculated by dividing the number of shared unique clonotypes by the size of the smaller repertoire. Richness of each repertoire was evaluated using RTK rarefaction, the Chao1 estimator, and Recon v2.1 estimates of unobserved clonotypes. Generation probabilities for all TCRbeta clonotypes obtained by the gDNA method from four donors were computed using OLGA. The source is immuneACCESS, and TCRdb retained only in-frame sequences with V and J called. Part of the clones is not carried over; for the studies checked, unresolved V genes explain less than half of this, and the remainder is unexplained. The V and J calls and clone size are taken from that table; D and trimming were inferred from the DNA. The sample table shows about 380,000 clones, and just over 95% are seen once. Around 0.29% of the sample is held by the ten biggest clonotypes.

Donors were healthy HIV-negative adults with no recently reported acute infections or vaccinations. Every donor was a Caucasian adult residing in Nashville, Tennessee, USA. The CD8 memory samples were a combination of magnetically selected CD45RO+ cells and CCR7-negative CD45RA+ effector memory (TemRA) cells. Blood was collected by leukapheresis, and PBMCs were isolated by Ficoll-Histopaque density gradient centrifugation and then cryopreserved in liquid nitrogen vapor phase. Analytical flow cytometry was used to check the purity and quantity of each magnetically sorted T cell population. Genomic DNA was isolated from every sorted fraction and measured by UV absorbance on a Nanodrop 2000c.

This chain is built from TRBV27 and TRBJ2-7, with 9 bases in between that match TRBD2. Material for sequencing was memory CD8+ T cells sorted from blood. The cell subset or site label of this sample denotes: CD45RO+ cells pooled with CCR7-negative TemRA cells. The clonotype was recovered from a man aged 25 to 45 in good health. The nucleotide sequence is TGTGCCAGCAGTTTATCGCTAGCGGGAAGGTACGAGCAGTACTTC. The resulting protein is CASSLSLAGRYEQYF.